The text below deals with one TCR beta chain. This sample is drawn from a study of cytomegalovirus exposure and HLA in healthy donors. CDR3 length: 11 residues. V was pared by 4 bases and J by 5 bases, with 5 bases between. Germline V gene sequence: CDR1 SGHNT, CDR2 YENEEA. Primers: 60 Vbeta forward and 13 Jbeta reverse. Generated by immunoSEQ multiplex PCR, the TCRdb table keeps only in-frame clones and is missing some. The table includes roughly 180,000 clones, 60% to 80% detected once. The chain has TRBV11-3 and TRBJ2-5, with D perhaps TRBD2 (5 bases). The material sequenced was PBMCs. This receptor was obtained from a woman aged 45-65 years in good health and CMV-seropositive. CDR3 protein: CASSSGETQYF. CDR3 DNA: TGTGCCAGCAGCTCGGGGGAGACCCAGTACTTC.